The rows below give T cell receptor beta chains drawn from one sample of a study of blood T cell repertoires in COVID-19. Generated by immunoSEQ multiplex PCR, the TCRdb table keeps only in-frame clones and is missing some. Counted here are approximately 450,000 clones, about 90% occurring once; the ten biggest clones make up approximately 2%. Sequenced input: PBMCs or T cells enriched from blood (not recorded which). The receptors come from a young woman with acute COVID-19. Each CDR3 is given with its conserved first and last residue. Fields, in order: V gene, D gene, clone size, J gene, CDR3 protein, CDR3 DNA. D genes are given only for firm matches. Some rows have no size entry. The others give once, few or many, or a class for an expanded clone.

TRBV5-1	NA	NA	TRBJ1-2	CASSLVSRVSGYTF	TGCGCCAGCAGCTTGGTCAGCAGGGTTTCAGGCTACACCTTC
TRBV5-6	TRBD2	NA	TRBJ2-1	CASRSSGSYEQFF	TGTGCCAGCAGGTCTAGCGGGAGCTATGAGCAGTTCTTC
TRBV20-1	TRBD1	NA	TRBJ2-7	CSASLQGTSYEQYF	TGCAGTGCTAGTTTACAGGGGACCTCCTACGAGCAGTACTTC
TRBV9	TRBD1	NA	TRBJ2-7	CASSTGTGRKEQYF	TGTGCCAGCAGCACCGGGACAGGGCGAAAGGAGCAGTACTTC
TRBV10-1	TRBD1	NA	TRBJ1-1	CASSGPRGDRGNTEAFF	TGCGCCAGCAGTGGACCCAGAGGCGACAGGGGGAACACTGAAGCTTTCTTT
TRBV10-2	TRBD1	NA	TRBJ1-1	CASGQGRDTEAFF	TGCGCCAGCGGACAGGGGAGGGACACTGAAGCTTTCTTT
TRBV9	NA	NA	TRBJ2-3	CASSVGRGSTDTQYF	TGTGCCAGCAGCGTGGGACGGGGGAGCACAGATACGCAGTATTTT
TRBV27	NA	NA	TRBJ1-3	CASSPIPGDTIYF	TGTGCCAGCAGTCCCATTCCCGGGGACACCATATATTTT
TRBV27	TRBD1	NA	TRBJ2-7	CASSARQGREQYF	TGTGCCAGCAGTGCTAGACAGGGTCGCGAGCAGTACTTC
TRBV2	TRBD1	NA	TRBJ1-4	CASSFGTEWEKLFF	TGTGCCAGCAGTTTTGGGACAGAGTGGGAAAAACTGTTTTTT
TRBV5-4	NA	once	TRBJ1-2	CASSLGDNWRGYTF	TGTGCCAGCAGCCTGGGGGACAACTGGCGGGGCTACACCTTC
TRBV28	TRBD1	NA	TRBJ2-1	CASCTRQGGCNEQFF	TGTGCCAGCTGTACCCGACAGGGTGGTTGCAATGAGCAGTTCTTC
TRBV21-1	NA	few	TRBJ1-2	CASSKERGLYGYTF	TGTGCCAGCAGCAAAGAGCGGGGACTCTATGGCTACACCTTC
TRBV27	NA	NA	TRBJ1-3	CASRTGAGNTIYF	TGTGCCAGCAGGACAGGTGCAGGAAACACCATATATTTT
TRBV7-2	TRBD1	once	TRBJ1-5	CASSLETGVNQPQHF	TGTGCCAGCAGCTTAGAGACAGGGGTCAATCAGCCCCAGCATTTT
TRBV6-5	NA	once	TRBJ2-3	CASSWRRERRDTQYF	TGTGCCAGCAGTTGGAGACGGGAGCGGCGGGATACGCAGTATTTT
TRBV19	TRBD2	NA	TRBJ2-5	CASSPAGTSGGMETQYF	TGTGCCAGTAGTCCGGCCGGGACTAGCGGGGGGATGGAGACCCAGTACTTC
TRBV4-1	TRBD1	NA	TRBJ2-2	CASSQGTGGATNTGELFF	TGCGCCAGCAGCCAAGGAACAGGGGGCGCGACGAACACCGGGGAGCTGTTTTTT
TRBV10-2	NA	NA	TRBJ2-5	CASLRQETQYF	TGCGCCAGCCTACGCCAAGAGACCCAGTACTTC
TRBV5-1	NA	once	TRBJ1-1	CASSTGRAEAFF	TGCGCCAGCAGCACAGGGAGAGCTGAAGCTTTCTTT
TRBV7-2	NA	NA	TRBJ1-5	CASSPRGGQPQHF	TGTGCCAGCAGCCCCCGTGGGGGCCAGCCCCAGCATTTT
TRBV10-2	TRBD1	NA	TRBJ2-5	CASSSTGGRQETQYF	TGCGCCAGCAGTTCTACAGGGGGACGGCAAGAGACCCAGTACTTC
TRBV30	NA	few	TRBJ1-2	CAWSVGPGVNGYTF	TGTGCCTGGAGTGTAGGTCCAGGGGTGAATGGCTACACCTTC
TRBV19	NA	NA	TRBJ1-5	CASSMVGRGQPQHF	TGTGCCAGTAGTATGGTCGGCAGGGGACAGCCCCAGCATTTT
TRBV6-1	NA	NA	TRBJ2-4	CASSDRLNLAKNIQYF	TGTGCCAGCAGTGACAGACTCAACCTAGCCAAAAACATTCAGTACTTC
TRBV13	NA	NA	TRBJ1-1	CASSCTLREQEAEAFF	TGTGCCAGCAGCTGTACCCTCCGGGAACAAGAGGCTGAAGCTTTCTTT
TRBV11-2	TRBD1	NA	TRBJ1-4	CASSLTGWAEKLFF	TGTGCCAGCAGCCTGACAGGGTGGGCCGAAAAACTGTTTTTT
TRBV5-1	NA	few	TRBJ1-1	CASSADRNTEAFF	TGCGCCAGCAGCGCGGACAGGAACACTGAAGCTTTCTTT
TRBV29-1	TRBD1	once	TRBJ1-1	CSVGAGGNTEAFF	TGCAGCGTTGGGGCAGGGGGGAACACTGAAGCTTTCTTT
TRBV7-8	NA	NA	TRBJ2-7	CAVQQGRSSYEQYF	TGTGCCGTCCAACAGGGTAGAAGCTCCTACGAGCAGTACTTC
TRBV4-1	TRBD2	NA	TRBJ2-3	CASSQDIPRLAGQGDTQYF	TGCGCCAGCAGCCAAGATATCCCACGACTAGCGGGACAGGGAGATACGCAGTATTTT
TRBV19	TRBD2	NA	TRBJ2-1	CASSTQAGGTRNEQFF	TGTGCCAGTAGTACCCAAGCGGGAGGGACGAGAAATGAGCAGTTCTTC
TRBV28	NA	once	TRBJ2-3	CASKVAASSTDTQYF	TGTGCCAGCAAGGTAGCGGCCTCTAGCACAGATACGCAGTATTTT
TRBV5-1	TRBD1	NA	TRBJ1-1	CASSLQGVNTEAFF	TGCGCCAGCAGTTTACAGGGGGTAAACACTGAAGCTTTCTTT
TRBV27	TRBD2	NA	TRBJ2-7	CASTLLAGGGYEQYF	TGTGCCAGCACCCTATTAGCGGGAGGAGGCTACGAGCAGTACTTC
TRBV27	NA	NA	TRBJ2-6	CASSSIIKQGAGANVLTF	TGTGCCAGCAGTTCCATCATTAAACAGGGTGCTGGGGCCAACGTCCTGACTTTC
TRBV11-2	NA	NA	TRBJ2-7	CASSLDGQLSPYEQYF	TGTGCCAGCAGCTTGGATGGACAGCTGTCCCCCTACGAGCAGTACTTC
TRBV12-5	TRBD1	NA	TRBJ2-5	CASGKGQFNQETQYF	TGTGCTAGTGGGAAGGGACAGTTTAACCAAGAGACCCAGTACTTC
TRBV9	TRBD1	NA	TRBJ1-5	CASSVEAGGQPQHF	TGTGCCAGCAGCGTAGAGGCAGGGGGCCAGCCCCAGCATTTT
TRBV28	NA	NA	TRBJ1-3	CASSLLAAGSGNTIYF	TGTGCCAGCAGTTTACTGGCTGCTGGCTCTGGAAACACCATATATTTT
TRBV28	TRBD1	NA	TRBJ1-1	CASSIGLSGGTAFF	TGTGCCAGCAGCATAGGGCTATCAGGGGGCACGGCTTTCTTT
TRBV4-1	NA	NA	TRBJ2-4	CASRQGTLAKNIQYF	TGCGCCAGCAGGCAGGGAACCCTAGCCAAAAACATTCAGTACTTC
TRBV6-5	NA	once	TRBJ1-1	CASSYFGNTEAFF	TGTGCCAGCAGTTATTTCGGGAACACTGAAGCTTTCTTT
TRBV20-1	NA	NA	TRBJ1-1	CSARQGAFF	TGCAGTGCTAGACAGGGAGCTTTCTTT
TRBV10-2	NA	NA	TRBJ2-1	CASRDRRIDNEQFF	TGCGCCAGCAGAGACAGGAGGATTGACAATGAGCAGTTCTTC
TRBV7-7	TRBD1	NA	TRBJ2-7	CASSLGDSGSYEQYF	TGTGCCAGCAGCTTAGGGGACAGCGGTTCCTACGAGCAGTACTTC
TRBV3-1/TRBV3-2	NA	few	TRBJ2-1	CASSQDWPRYNEQFF	TGTGCCAGCAGCCAAGATTGGCCTAGATACAATGAGCAGTTCTTC